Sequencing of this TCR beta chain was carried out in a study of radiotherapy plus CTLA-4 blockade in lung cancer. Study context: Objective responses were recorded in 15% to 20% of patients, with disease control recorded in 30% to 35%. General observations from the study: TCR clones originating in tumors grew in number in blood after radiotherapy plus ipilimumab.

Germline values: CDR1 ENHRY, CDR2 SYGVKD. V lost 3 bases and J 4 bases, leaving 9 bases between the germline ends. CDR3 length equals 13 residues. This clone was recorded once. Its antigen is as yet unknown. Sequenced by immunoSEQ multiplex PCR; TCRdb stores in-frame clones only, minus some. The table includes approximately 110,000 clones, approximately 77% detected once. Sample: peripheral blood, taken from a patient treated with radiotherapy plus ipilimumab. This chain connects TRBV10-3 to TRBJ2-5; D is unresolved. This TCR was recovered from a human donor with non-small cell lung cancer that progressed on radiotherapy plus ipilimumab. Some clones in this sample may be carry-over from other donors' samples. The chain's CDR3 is CAISEQQSETQYF. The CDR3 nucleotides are TGTGCCATCAGTGAACAGCAGTCAGAGACCCAGTACTTC.